A single count supports the clone carrying this T cell receptor beta chain. V lost 3 bases and J lost 3, with 12 bases in between. Germline lookup yields CDR1 MNHNY and CDR2 SVGAGI (reference sequence). The CDR3 length is 14 residues. Sequenced by immunoSEQ multiplex PCR; TCRdb stores in-frame clones only, minus some. The data show 950,000 to 1,100,000 clones, around four fifths seen once. This record belongs to a study of shared clonotypes between healthy human individuals. The overall study: Per donor, three plates held CD4 naive cells, three held CD4 memory, two held CD8 naive and one held CD8 memory.

The chain is built from TRBV6-6 and TRBJ2-7, with D perhaps TRBD2 (5 bases). Sequencing was performed on memory CD4+ T cells sorted from blood. Subset noted: CD45RA-negative fraction. The clonotype was recovered from a man between 18 and 29 years old in good health. This CDR3 is CASSYRRERYEQYF. In nucleotides, the CDR3 is TGTGCCAGCAGTTATCGCCGGGAACGCTACGAGCAGTACTTC.